The rows below give T cell receptor beta chains drawn from one sample of a study of T cell responses to AZD1222 COVID-19 vaccine. The method was immunoSEQ multiplex PCR; TCRdb's version includes in-frame clones alone and lacks a portion of them. The sample includes 130,000 to 150,000 clones, more than 85% seen only once; the top ten take 1.5% to 2%. The sample in question was peripheral blood, obtained on day 0 of AZD1222 vaccination. The receptors were sampled from an adult in good health. The CDR3 runs from the conserved cysteine through the conserved F or W. The order of the fields is J gene, V gene, D gene, clone size, CDR3 DNA, CDR3 protein. D genes are given only for firm matches. Size values are once, few and many counts, or a class for expanded clones, and some rows have none.

TRBJ2-5 TRBV5-4 . . TGTGCCAGCAGCTTCGTGCGGGGAGGTGGAGAGACCCAGTACTTC CASSFVRGGGETQYF
TRBJ2-5 TRBV2 TRBD1 . TGTGCCAGCAAGGTTGACAGGGACCAAGAGACCCAGTACTTC CASKVDRDQETQYF
TRBJ2-1 TRBV11-3 TRBD1 . TGTGCCAGCAGCCGGATGGGACAGGGAATGGACAATGAGCAGTTCTTC CASSRMGQGMDNEQFF
TRBJ1-1 TRBV6-5 . . TGTGCCAGCAGTTACTCGGAGAACACTGAAGCTTTCTTT CASSYSENTEAFF
TRBJ1-1 TRBV6-5 . . TGTGCCAGCAGTTACTTCGATTACACTGAAGCTTTCTTT CASSYFDYTEAFF
TRBJ2-3 TRBV15 . . TGTGCCACCGGGGCCTACAGGGGCACAGATACGCAGTATTTT CATGAYRGTDTQYF
TRBJ2-7 TRBV6-5 TRBD2 . TGTGCCAGCAGTTCCACTAGCGGGGGGGCCCGGGAGCAGTACTTC CASSSTSGGAREQYF
TRBJ2-7 TRBV11-2 TRBD2 . TGTGCCAGCAGCTTTGTGGGGACTAGCTCCTACGAGCAGTACTTC CASSFVGTSSYEQYF
TRBJ2-7 TRBV18 . . TGTGCCAGCTCACCCAGCAGGGATGCCTACGAGCAGTACTTC CASSPSRDAYEQYF
TRBJ1-1 TRBV6-5 . . TGTGCCAGCAGTTACTCGATGAGGAACACTGAAGCTTTCTTT CASSYSMRNTEAFF
TRBJ1-1 TRBV18 . . TGTGCCAGCTCACTATCAACTAACACTGAAGCTTTCTTT CASSLSTNTEAFF
TRBJ1-1 TRBV5-6 TRBD1 . TGTGCCAGCAGCCCGGGACAGGGGGACACTGAAGCTTTCTTT CASSPGQGDTEAFF
TRBJ2-7 TRBV5-1 TRBD2 . TGCGCCAGCAGCCCCTTTGGGGTTGGAGTAGCGGGAGGGCCCAACGAGCAGTACTTC CASSPFGVGVAGGPNEQYF
TRBJ2-2 TRBV10-1 . . TGCGCCAGCAGTCCCTATGGGGGAAGCCGTAGCACCGGGGAGCTGTTTTTT CASSPYGGSRSTGELFF
TRBJ1-2 TRBV7-2 TRBD1 . TGTGCCAGCAGCTTAGTGGTGACAGGGAGTTCGAGGGGCTACACCTTC CASSLVVTGSSRGYTF
TRBJ2-7 TRBV5-6 . . TGTGCCAGCGCCGGGGGCGATCCTGGAGAGCAGTACTTC CASAGGDPGEQYF
TRBJ2-1 TRBV29-1 . . TGCAGCGTTGAAGGGTGGGGCCCCCCCCCTGACAATGAGCAGTTCTTC CSVEGWGPPPDNEQFF
TRBJ2-2 TRBV6-6 TRBD2 . TGTGCCAGCAGTCCCTACCGGACTAGCGGGGGCTACACCGGGGAGCTGTTTTTT CASSPYRTSGGYTGELFF
TRBJ1-5 TRBV27 . . TGTGCCAGCAGTTTATACCCCCCCGGCAGGGTCTACAATCAGCCCCAGCATTTT CASSLYPPGRVYNQPQHF
TRBJ2-1 TRBV5-1 TRBD1 . TGCGCCAGCAGCCTAGGGGACAGCTCCTACAATGAGCAGTTCTTC CASSLGDSSYNEQFF
TRBJ1-5 TRBV6-5 . . TGTGCCAGCAGTCGGACCTATAGCAATCAGCCCCAGCATTTT CASSRTYSNQPQHF
TRBJ1-1 TRBV7-3 . once TGTGCCAGCAGCTTAAGAGCTGGATACACTGAAGCTTTCTTT CASSLRAGYTEAFF
TRBJ1-2 TRBV6-5 TRBD1 . TGTGCCAGCAGTTACGGCAGGGGGGTCTATGGCTACACCTTC CASSYGRGVYGYTF
TRBJ2-7 TRBV7-9 . . TGTGCCAGCAGCTTAGGAGACTATCTTCCCTACGAGCAGTACTTC CASSLGDYLPYEQYF
TRBJ2-1 TRBV5-1 TRBD2 few TGCGCCAGCAGCCCGGCCTGGACTAGCGGGAGCGATGAGCAGTTCTTC CASSPAWTSGSDEQFF
TRBJ1-6 TRBV2 . few TGTGCCAGCAGTGAACCCCCCTCACCCCTCCACTTT CASSEPPSPLHF
TRBJ2-1 TRBV10-2 . . TGCGCCAGCAGACACGACGTTCGAAGGAATGAGCAGTTCTTC CASRHDVRRNEQFF
TRBJ1-2 TRBV5-1 . . TGCGCCAGCACCCCTTCGGACAGCTCTAACTATGGCTACACCTTC CASTPSDSSNYGYTF
TRBJ2-1 TRBV24-1 TRBD1 . TGTGCCACCAGTGATTCCTGGGGGCAGGGGGCGGGTGAGCAGTTCTTC CATSDSWGQGAGEQFF
TRBJ1-6 TRBV11-2 . . TGTGCCAGCAGCTCCGGACGGCAACATAATTCACCCCTCCACTTT CASSSGRQHNSPLHF
TRBJ2-1 TRBV5-1 . . TGCGCCAGCAGCTCGGTGGGGGGGGCGCAGATTAGCGGATACAATGAGCAGTTCTTC CASSSVGGAQISGYNEQFF
TRBJ1-1 TRBV6-5 TRBD1 once TGTGCCAGCAACATGGACAGGGGGCGAACTGAAGCTTTCTTT CASNMDRGRTEAFF